These T cell receptor beta chains were read from a single sample in a study of a mutant IDH1 vaccine in newly diagnosed glioma. Libraries were prepared by immunoSEQ multiplex PCR; TCRdb keeps only in-frame clonotypes and omits some of them. This sample yields over 40,000 clones, of which over 75% are seen a single time; about 1.6% belongs to the top ten. These receptors are not linked to any known antigen. The sample was PBMCs, taken from a glioma patient whose treatment included an IDH1 peptide vaccine. These receptors all come from a man between 40 and 49 years old with glioma. Each CDR3 is given with its conserved first and last residue. Each record gives: clone size, J gene, V gene, D gene, CDR3 protein, CDR3 DNA. The D gene is left open where the match is weak. Clone sizes are given selectively: once, few, many, or a class where the clone is expanded.

NA	TRBJ2-1	TRBV9	NA	CASSVVGEPGGEQFF	TGTGCCAGCAGCGTAGTAGGGGAACCAGGCGGTGAGCAGTTCTTC
NA	TRBJ2-1	TRBV2	TRBD2	CASRRTSSYNEQFF	TGTGCCAGCAGGAGGACTAGCTCCTACAATGAGCAGTTCTTC
NA	TRBJ1-2	TRBV2	TRBD1	CASSEFAGQGLLDGYTF	TGTGCCAGCAGTGAATTTGCGGGACAGGGCTTGTTGGATGGCTACACCTTC
NA	TRBJ2-7	TRBV5-6	NA	CASSPGLAYEQYF	TGTGCCAGCAGCCCGGGACTTGCCTACGAGCAGTACTTC
NA	TRBJ2-3	TRBV11-2	TRBD2	CASSPLSRAGGRTDTQYF	TGTGCCAGCAGCCCGCTCTCTAGGGCGGGGGGCCGCACAGATACGCAGTATTTT
NA	TRBJ1-5	TRBV5-1	TRBD1	CASSLRITYLHRGLWNQPQHF	TGCGCCAGCAGCTTGAGAATAACATATCTTCACAGGGGACTTTGGAATCAGCCCCAGCATTTT
NA	TRBJ2-1	TRBV29-1	NA	CSVEDHRASYNEQFF	TGCAGCGTTGAAGATCATCGAGCGTCGTACAATGAGCAGTTCTTC
NA	TRBJ2-1	TRBV4-3	NA	CASSQDRGGRGQFF	TGCGCCAGCAGCCAAGATCGCGGTGGGAGAGGGCAGTTCTTC
NA	TRBJ1-1	TRBV5-4	NA	CASSLGLGLGMNTEAFF	TGTGCCAGCAGCTTGGGGTTAGGCTTGGGCATGAACACTGAAGCTTTCTTT
NA	TRBJ2-3	TRBV10-1	NA	CASRAGGTSTDTQYF	TGCGCCAGCAGGGCCGGCGGGACTAGCACAGATACGCAGTATTTT
NA	TRBJ2-5	TRBV5-1	TRBD2	CASSPRRGEETQYF	TGCGCCAGCAGCCCCAGGCGGGGGGAAGAGACCCAGTACTTC
NA	TRBJ1-4	TRBV4-1	NA	CASSQNRLTTNEKLFF	TGCGCCAGCAGCCAAAACCGTTTGACAACTAATGAAAAACTGTTTTTT
NA	TRBJ1-2	TRBV6-5	NA	CASTLRSQGLYGYTF	TGTGCCAGCACTCTTCGGTCGCAGGGACTTTATGGCTACACCTTC
NA	TRBJ1-1	TRBV9	NA	CASSVASANTEAFF	TGTGCCAGCAGCGTAGCGTCAGCTAACACTGAAGCTTTCTTT
NA	TRBJ2-3	TRBV10-3	NA	CAISEGSRGDTDTQYF	TGTGCCATCAGTGAAGGGTCCCGAGGGGACACAGATACGCAGTATTTT
NA	TRBJ2-1	TRBV5-6	TRBD2	CASSLPGLADNEQFF	TGTGCCAGCAGCTTGCCGGGACTAGCGGACAATGAGCAGTTCTTC
NA	TRBJ2-1	TRBV5-1	NA	CASSLPVGDEQFF	TGCGCCAGCAGCTTGCCGGTCGGGGATGAGCAGTTCTTC
NA	TRBJ2-3	TRBV27	TRBD2	CASSSGLADTDTQYF	TGTGCCAGCAGTTCGGGACTAGCGGACACAGATACGCAGTATTTT
NA	TRBJ1-5	TRBV7-9	NA	CASSSVLGGLSNQPQHF	TGTGCCAGCAGCTCGGTGCTAGGGGGGTTGAGCAATCAGCCCCAGCATTTT
once	TRBJ2-1	TRBV7-6	NA	CASSLAMALDEQFF	TGTGCCAGCAGCTTAGCAATGGCTTTAGATGAGCAGTTCTTC
NA	TRBJ2-3	TRBV5-4	NA	CASSLAGGWSTDTQYF	TGTGCCAGCAGCTTGGCGGGGGGCTGGAGCACAGATACGCAGTATTTT
NA	TRBJ2-3	TRBV5-6	TRBD2	CASRQIPGLAGEEADTQCF	TGTGCCAGCAGGCAAATCCCCGGACTAGCGGGAGAAGAGGCAGATACGCAGTGTTTT
NA	TRBJ2-7	TRBV6-5	NA	CASSRGPDEQYF	TGTGCCAGCAGTCGGGGCCCGGACGAGCAGTACTTC
NA	TRBJ2-2	TRBV30	TRBD1	CAWSLRDRGGTGELFF	TGTGCCTGGAGTCTGAGGGACAGGGGGGGCACCGGGGAGCTGTTTTTT
NA	TRBJ1-3	TRBV30	NA	CAWSPRLGTPKDGNTIYF	TGTGCCTGGAGTCCCAGACTGGGGACACCTAAGGACGGAAACACCATATATTTT
NA	TRBJ2-5	TRBV5-1	NA	CASREGRFSETQYF	TGCGCCAGCAGAGAGGGAAGGTTTTCGGAGACCCAGTACTTC
NA	TRBJ1-5	TRBV5-6	NA	CASSPFRGQPQHF	TGTGCCAGCAGCCCCTTCCGGGGGCAGCCCCAGCATTTT
NA	TRBJ1-3	TRBV2	NA	CASSSHLSNTIYF	TGTGCCAGCAGCTCCCATCTGAGCAACACCATATATTTT
NA	TRBJ2-1	TRBV11-3	NA	CASRNKNGNEQFF	TGTGCCAGCAGGAATAAAAATGGGAATGAGCAGTTCTTC
NA	TRBJ2-7	TRBV29-1	TRBD2	CSAVTSGNGEQYF	TGCAGCGCTGTGACTAGCGGGAATGGTGAGCAGTACTTC
NA	TRBJ2-2	TRBV6-1	NA	CAANTPGPLAGELFF	TGTGCCGCCAACACCCCGGGGCCCCTCGCCGGGGAGCTGTTTTTT
NA	TRBJ2-1	TRBV7-2	TRBD2	CASSPVAGGYNEQFF	TGTGCCAGCAGCCCGGTAGCGGGGGGTTACAATGAGCAGTTCTTC
NA	TRBJ1-5	TRBV6-1	NA	CASSEGGGNNQPQHF	TGTGCCAGCAGTGAAGGAGGGGGAAACAATCAGCCCCAGCATTTT
NA	TRBJ1-1	TRBV27	TRBD1	CASSSPGQGRRAEAFF	TGTGCCAGCAGTTCTCCGGGACAGGGACGGAGGGCTGAAGCTTTCTTT
NA	TRBJ2-4	TRBV6-5	NA	CASSTIAQAKNIQYF	TGTGCCAGCAGTACGATAGCGCAAGCCAAAAACATTCAGTACTTC
NA	TRBJ2-3	TRBV2	NA	CASSLWGAPDTQYF	TGTGCCAGCAGCCTTTGGGGGGCTCCAGATACGCAGTATTTT
once	TRBJ1-4	TRBV7-9	NA	CASSPRGGFPNEKLFF	TGTGCCAGCAGCCCCAGGGGCGGATTTCCTAATGAAAAACTGTTTTTT
NA	TRBJ1-6	TRBV10-3	NA	CAISEYRDNSDSPLHF	TGTGCCATCAGTGAGTATCGGGACAACAGCGATTCACCCCTCCACTTT
NA	TRBJ1-5	TRBV7-9	TRBD1	CASSSGTGVDLSNQPQHF	TGTGCCAGCAGTTCCGGGACAGGGGTCGACCTAAGCAATCAGCCCCAGCATTTT
once	TRBJ1-2	TRBV6-6	NA	CASSYAAVDYGYTF	TGTGCCAGCAGTTACGCTGCAGTCGACTATGGCTACACCTTC
NA	TRBJ1-1	TRBV7-9	NA	CASSLARGGLLEAFF	TGTGCCAGCAGCTTAGCTAGGGGAGGGCTCCTTGAAGCTTTCTTT
NA	TRBJ2-2	TRBV30	TRBD1	CAWRQGASTGELFF	TGTGCCTGGAGACAGGGGGCCTCGACCGGGGAGCTGTTTTTT
NA	TRBJ2-5	TRBV7-6	TRBD1	CASSLLQGRAETQYF	TGTGCCAGCAGCTTACTACAGGGGCGCGCAGAGACCCAGTACTTC
NA	TRBJ1-2	TRBV7-2	NA	CASSPARGSYGYTF	TGTGCCAGCAGCCCTGCGAGGGGGAGCTATGGCTACACCTTC
NA	TRBJ2-1	TRBV27	NA	CASSGLGNEQFF	TGTGCCAGCAGCGGTTTGGGGAATGAGCAGTTCTTC
NA	TRBJ2-5	TRBV7-2	TRBD2	CASSAGGSERTQYF	TGTGCCAGCAGCGCAGGCGGGAGTGAACGGACCCAGTACTTC
NA	TRBJ1-4	TRBV5-1	NA	CASSRDATNEKLFF	TGCGCCAGCAGCCGAGATGCAACTAATGAAAAACTGTTTTTT
NA	TRBJ1-2	TRBV5-1	TRBD1	CASSLELQGWDGYTF	TGCGCCAGCAGCCTCGAATTACAGGGGTGGGATGGCTACACCTTC
NA	TRBJ2-7	TRBV28	TRBD2	CASRVSGSSYEQYF	TGTGCCAGCAGGGTTAGCGGGAGCTCCTACGAGCAGTACTTC
NA	TRBJ1-2	TRBV6-5	NA	CASSYFPDSRIYGYTF	TGTGCCAGCAGTTATTTCCCCGACTCTAGGATCTATGGCTACACCTTC
NA	TRBJ1-5	TRBV6-5	TRBD1	CASRQGGQPQHF	TGTGCCAGTAGACAGGGGGGTCAGCCCCAGCATTTT
NA	TRBJ1-2	TRBV2	TRBD1	CASRIGREGAGGYTF	TGTGCCAGCAGGATAGGGAGGGAGGGGGCAGGCGGCTACACCTTC
NA	TRBJ2-5	TRBV4-2	TRBD2	CASSPRTSGGEETQYF	TGTGCCAGCAGCCCACGGACTAGCGGGGGGGAAGAGACCCAGTACTTC